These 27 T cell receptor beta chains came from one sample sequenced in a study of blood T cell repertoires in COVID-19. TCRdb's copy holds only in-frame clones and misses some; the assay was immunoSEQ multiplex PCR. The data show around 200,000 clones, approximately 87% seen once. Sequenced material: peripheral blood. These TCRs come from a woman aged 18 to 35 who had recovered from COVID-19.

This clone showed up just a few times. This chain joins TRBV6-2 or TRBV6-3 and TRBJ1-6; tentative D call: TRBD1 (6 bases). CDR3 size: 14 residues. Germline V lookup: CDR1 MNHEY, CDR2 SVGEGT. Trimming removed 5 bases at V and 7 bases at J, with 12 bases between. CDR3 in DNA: TGTGCCAGCAGTCGGACAGTCACGAATTCACCCCTCCACTTT. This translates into CASSRTVTNSPLHF.

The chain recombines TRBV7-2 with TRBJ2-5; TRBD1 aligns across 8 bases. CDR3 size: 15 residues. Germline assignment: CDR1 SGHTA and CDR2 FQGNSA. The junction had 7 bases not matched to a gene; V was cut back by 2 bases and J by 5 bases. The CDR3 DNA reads TGTGCCAGCAGCTTAAGGACAGGGAGGTTGGAGACCCAGTACTTC. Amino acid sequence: CASSLRTGRLETQYF. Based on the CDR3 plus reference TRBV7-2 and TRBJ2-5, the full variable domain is GAGVSQSPSNKVTEKGKDVELRCDPISGHTALYWYRQSLGQGLEFLIYFQGNSAPDKSGLPSDRFSAERTGGSVSTLTIQRTQQEDSAVYLCASSLRTGRLETQYFGPGTRLLVL.

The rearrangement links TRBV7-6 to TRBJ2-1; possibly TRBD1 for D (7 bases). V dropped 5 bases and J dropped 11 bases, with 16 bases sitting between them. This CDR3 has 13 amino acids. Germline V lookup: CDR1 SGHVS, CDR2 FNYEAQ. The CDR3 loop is CASSPARGQQQFF. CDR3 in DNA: TGTGCCAGCAGCCCAGCGCGGGGACAGCAGCAGTTCTTC.

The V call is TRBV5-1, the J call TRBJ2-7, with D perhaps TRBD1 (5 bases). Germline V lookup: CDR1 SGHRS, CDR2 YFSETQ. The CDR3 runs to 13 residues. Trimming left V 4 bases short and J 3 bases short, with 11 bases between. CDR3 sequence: CASSPGHDYEQYV. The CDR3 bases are TGCGCCAGCAGCCCCGGACACGACTACGAGCAGTACGTC.

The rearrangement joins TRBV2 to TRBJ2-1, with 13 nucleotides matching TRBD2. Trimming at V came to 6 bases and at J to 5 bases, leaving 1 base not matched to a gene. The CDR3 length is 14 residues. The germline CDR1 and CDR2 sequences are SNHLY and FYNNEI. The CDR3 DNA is TGTGCCAGCAGCGGGACTAGCGGGAACAATGAGCAGTTCTTC. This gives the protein CASSGTSGNNEQFF.

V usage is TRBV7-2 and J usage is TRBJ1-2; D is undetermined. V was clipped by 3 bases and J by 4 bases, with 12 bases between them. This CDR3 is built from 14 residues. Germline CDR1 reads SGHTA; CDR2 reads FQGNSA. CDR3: CASSFGVDSYGYTF. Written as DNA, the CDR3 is TGTGCCAGCAGCTTTGGAGTAGATTCCTATGGCTACACCTTC.

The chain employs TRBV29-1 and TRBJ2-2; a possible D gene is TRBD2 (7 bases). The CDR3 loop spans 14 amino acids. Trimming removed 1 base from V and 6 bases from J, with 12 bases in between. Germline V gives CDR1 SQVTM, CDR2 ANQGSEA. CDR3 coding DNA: TGCAGCGTTGAAGTGGGGGGGGGCGCCGGGGAGCTGTTTTTT. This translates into CSVEVGGGAGELFF.

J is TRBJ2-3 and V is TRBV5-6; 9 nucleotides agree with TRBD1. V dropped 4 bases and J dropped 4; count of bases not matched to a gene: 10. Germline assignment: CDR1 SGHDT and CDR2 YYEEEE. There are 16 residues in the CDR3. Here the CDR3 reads CASSTDRGRFSDTQYF. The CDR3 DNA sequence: TGTGCCAGCAGCACCGACAGGGGGAGGTTCTCAGATACGCAGTATTTT.

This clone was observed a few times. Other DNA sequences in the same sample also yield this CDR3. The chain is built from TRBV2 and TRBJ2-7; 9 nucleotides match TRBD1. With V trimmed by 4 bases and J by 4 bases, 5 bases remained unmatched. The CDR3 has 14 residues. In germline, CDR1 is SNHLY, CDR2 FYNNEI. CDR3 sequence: CASSVGTGRYEQYF. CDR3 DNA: TGTGCCAGCAGTGTAGGGACAGGGAGATACGAGCAGTACTTC.

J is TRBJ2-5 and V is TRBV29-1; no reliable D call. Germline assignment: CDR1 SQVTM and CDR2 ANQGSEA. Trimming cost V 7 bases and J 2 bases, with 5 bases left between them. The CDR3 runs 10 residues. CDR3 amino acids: CSAFQETQYF. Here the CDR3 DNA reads TGCAGCGCCTTTCAAGAGACCCAGTACTTC.

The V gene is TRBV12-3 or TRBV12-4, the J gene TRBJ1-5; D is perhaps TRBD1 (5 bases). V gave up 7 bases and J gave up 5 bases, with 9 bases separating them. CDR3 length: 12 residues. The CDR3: CASTQGYQPQHF. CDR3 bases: TGTGCCAGCACCCAGGGCTATCAGCCCCAGCATTTT.

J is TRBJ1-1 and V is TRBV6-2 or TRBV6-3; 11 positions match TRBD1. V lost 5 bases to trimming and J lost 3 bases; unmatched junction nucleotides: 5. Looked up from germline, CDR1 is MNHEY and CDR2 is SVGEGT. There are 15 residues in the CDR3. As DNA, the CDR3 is TGTGCCAGCAGTCGCCGGACAGGGGGCGACACTGAAGCTTTCTTT. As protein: CASSRRTGGDTEAFF.

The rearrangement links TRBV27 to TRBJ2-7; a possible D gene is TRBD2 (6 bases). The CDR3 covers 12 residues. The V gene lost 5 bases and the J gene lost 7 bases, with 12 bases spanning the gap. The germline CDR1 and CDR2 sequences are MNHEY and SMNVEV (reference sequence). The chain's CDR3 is CASSRSGWEQYF. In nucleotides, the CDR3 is TGTGCCAGCAGTAGAAGCGGGTGGGAGCAGTACTTC.

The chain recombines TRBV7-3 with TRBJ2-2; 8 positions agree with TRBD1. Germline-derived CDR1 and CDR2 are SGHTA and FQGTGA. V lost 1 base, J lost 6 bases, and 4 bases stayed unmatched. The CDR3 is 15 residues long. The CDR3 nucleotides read TGTGCCAGCAGCTTAAACCAACAGGGGGCCGGGGAGCTGTTTTTT. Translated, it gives CASSLNQQGAGELFF.

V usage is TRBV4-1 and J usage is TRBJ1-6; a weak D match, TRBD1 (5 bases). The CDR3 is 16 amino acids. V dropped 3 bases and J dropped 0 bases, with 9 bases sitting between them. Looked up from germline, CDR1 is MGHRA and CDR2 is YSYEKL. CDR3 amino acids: CASSHWGSSYNSPLHF. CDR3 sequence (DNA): TGCGCCAGCAGCCACTGGGGCAGCTCCTATAATTCACCCCTCCACTTT.

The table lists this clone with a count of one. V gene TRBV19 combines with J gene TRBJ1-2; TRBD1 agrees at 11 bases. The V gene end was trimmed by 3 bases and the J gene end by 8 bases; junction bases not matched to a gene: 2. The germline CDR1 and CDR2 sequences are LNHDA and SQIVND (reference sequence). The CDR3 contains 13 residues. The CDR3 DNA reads TGTGCCAGTAGTATCGGGACAGGGGGAGGCTACACCTTC. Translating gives CASSIGTGGGYTF.

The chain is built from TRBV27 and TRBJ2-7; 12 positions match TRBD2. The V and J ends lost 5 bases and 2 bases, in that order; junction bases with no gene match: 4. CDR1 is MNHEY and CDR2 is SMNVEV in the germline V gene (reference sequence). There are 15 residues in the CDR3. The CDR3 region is CASSRGLAGPYEQYV. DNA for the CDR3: TGTGCCAGCAGTCGGGGACTAGCGGGTCCCTACGAGCAGTACGTC.

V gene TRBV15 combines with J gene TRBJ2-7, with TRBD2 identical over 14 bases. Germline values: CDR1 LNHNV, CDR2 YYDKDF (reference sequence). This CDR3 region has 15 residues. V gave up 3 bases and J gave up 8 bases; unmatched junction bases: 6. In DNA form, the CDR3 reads TGTGCCACCAGCAGTGCGGGACTAGCGGGGGATAAGCAGTACTTC. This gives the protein CATSSAGLAGDKQYF.

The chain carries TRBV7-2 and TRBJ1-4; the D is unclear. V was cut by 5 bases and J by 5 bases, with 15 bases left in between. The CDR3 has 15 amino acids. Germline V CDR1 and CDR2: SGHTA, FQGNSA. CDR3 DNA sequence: TGTGCCAGCAGCACGGCCGGGAGGAGGAATGAAAAACTGTTTTTT. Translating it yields CASSTAGRRNEKLFF. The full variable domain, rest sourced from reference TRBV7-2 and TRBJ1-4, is GAGVSQSPSNKVTEKGKDVELRCDPISGHTALYWYRQSLGQGLEFLIYFQGNSAPDKSGLPSDRFSAERTGGSVSTLTIQRTQQEDSAVYLCASSTAGRRNEKLFFGSGTQLSVL.

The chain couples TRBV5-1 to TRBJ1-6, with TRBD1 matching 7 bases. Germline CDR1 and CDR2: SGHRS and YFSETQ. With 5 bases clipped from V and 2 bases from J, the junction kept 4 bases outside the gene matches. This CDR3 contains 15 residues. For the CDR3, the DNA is TGCGCCAGCAGTCAACAGGGGCCCTATAATTCACCCCTCCACTTT. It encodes CASSQQGPYNSPLHF.

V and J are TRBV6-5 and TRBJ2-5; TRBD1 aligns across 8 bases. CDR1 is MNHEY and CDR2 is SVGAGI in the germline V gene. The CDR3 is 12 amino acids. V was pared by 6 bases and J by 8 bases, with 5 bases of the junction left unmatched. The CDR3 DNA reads TGTGCCAGCAGCGGACAGGGCCAAACCCAGTACTTC. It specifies CASSGQGQTQYF.

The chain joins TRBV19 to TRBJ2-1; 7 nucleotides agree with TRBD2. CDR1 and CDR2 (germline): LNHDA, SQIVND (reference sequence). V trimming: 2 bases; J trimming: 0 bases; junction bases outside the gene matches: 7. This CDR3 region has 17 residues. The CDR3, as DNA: TGTGCCAGTAGTATACCCCCCACTAGCGCCTCCTACAATGAGCAGTTCTTC. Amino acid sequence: CASSIPPTSASYNEQFF.

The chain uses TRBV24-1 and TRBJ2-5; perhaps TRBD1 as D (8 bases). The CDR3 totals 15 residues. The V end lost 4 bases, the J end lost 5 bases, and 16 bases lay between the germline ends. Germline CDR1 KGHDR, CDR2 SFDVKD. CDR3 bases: TGTGCCACCAGTGACATCCACAGGGGGGGTGAGACCCAGTACTTC. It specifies CATSDIHRGGETQYF.

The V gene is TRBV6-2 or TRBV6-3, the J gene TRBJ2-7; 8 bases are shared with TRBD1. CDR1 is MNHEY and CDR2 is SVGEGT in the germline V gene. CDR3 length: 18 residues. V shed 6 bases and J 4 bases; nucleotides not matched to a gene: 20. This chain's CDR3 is CASSPRQGTNEKTYEQYV. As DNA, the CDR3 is TGTGCCAGCAGCCCTAGACAGGGGACCAACGAGAAGACTTACGAGCAGTACGTC.

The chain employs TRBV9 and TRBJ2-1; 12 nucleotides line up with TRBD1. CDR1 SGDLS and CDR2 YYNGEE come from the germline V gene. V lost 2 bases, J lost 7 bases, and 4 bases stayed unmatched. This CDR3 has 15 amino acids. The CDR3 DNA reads TGTGCCAGCAGCGTGGGACAGGGGGCAGGGAATGAGCAGTTCTTC. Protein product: CASSVGQGAGNEQFF.

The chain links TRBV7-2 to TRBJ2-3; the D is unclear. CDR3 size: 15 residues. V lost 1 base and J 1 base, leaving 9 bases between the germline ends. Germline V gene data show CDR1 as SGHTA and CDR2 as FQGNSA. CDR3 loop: CASSLDLVGTDTQYF. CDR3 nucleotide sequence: TGTGCCAGCAGCTTAGATCTAGTGGGCACAGATACGCAGTATTTT.

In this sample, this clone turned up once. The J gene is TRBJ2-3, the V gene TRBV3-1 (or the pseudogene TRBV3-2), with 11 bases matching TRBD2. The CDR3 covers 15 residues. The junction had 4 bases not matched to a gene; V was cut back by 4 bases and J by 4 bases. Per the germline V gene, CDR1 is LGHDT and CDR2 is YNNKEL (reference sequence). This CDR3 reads CASSPGTSGADTQYF. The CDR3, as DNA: TGTGCCAGCAGCCCGGGGACTAGCGGAGCAGATACGCAGTATTTT.